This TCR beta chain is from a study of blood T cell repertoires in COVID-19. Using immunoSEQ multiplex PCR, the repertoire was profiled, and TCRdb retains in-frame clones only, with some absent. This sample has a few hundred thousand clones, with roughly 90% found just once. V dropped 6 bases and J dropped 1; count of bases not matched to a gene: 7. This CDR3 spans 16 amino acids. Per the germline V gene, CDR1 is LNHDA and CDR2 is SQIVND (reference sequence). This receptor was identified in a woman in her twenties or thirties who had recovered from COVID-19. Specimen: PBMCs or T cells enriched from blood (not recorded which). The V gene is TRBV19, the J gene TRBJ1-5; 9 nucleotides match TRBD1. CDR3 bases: TGTGCCAGTAGGGATTTCGGGACAGGGAGCAATCAGCCCCAGCATTTT. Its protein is CASRDFGTGSNQPQHF.